Given below is one T cell receptor beta chain in context. The cohort comprised adults aged 18 to 89 years residing in under 30 US areas. The sample comes from a study of blood T cell repertoires in COVID-19. For the study at large: Samples of COVID-19 (acute and convalescent) were obtained from the United States, Italy and Spain. PBMCs, B-cell-depleted T cells, or T cells provided the cDNA or gDNA that made up the material.

TCRdb's table, derived via immunoSEQ multiplex PCR, lists solely in-frame clones and lacks some. The sample has 150,000 to 200,000 clones; roughly 90% are singletons. Trimming removed 5 bases at V and 7 bases at J, with 8 bases between. The CDR3 spans 11 residues. The clonotype was recovered from a human donor with acute COVID-19. The donor label of this sample is uncertain. Sequenced sample: PBMCs or T cells enriched from blood (not recorded which). The chain carries TRBV12-3 or TRBV12-4 and TRBJ1-1; a weak D match, TRBD1 (6 bases). CDR3 residues: CASSGTLEAFF. As DNA, the CDR3 is TGTGCCAGCAGTGGGACACTTGAAGCTTTCTTT.